This T cell receptor (beta chain) was obtained from a study of regulatory T cells in long-lasting Graves disease. The CDR3 loop spans 18 amino acids. V shed 1 base and J shed 7 bases, with 23 bases lying between them. CDR1 is LGHNA and CDR2 is YNFKEQ in the germline V gene. Study-wide points: Investigators studied peripheral blood only, not thyroid tissue.

In this sample, this clonotype turned up once. Antigen specificity is unknown. According to the study, TCR beta libraries were built with iRepertoire HTBI primers and CDR3-region Arm-PCR. Authors' analysis steps: The study identified 60 to 65 TRBV and some 15 TRBJ segments across samples. MiXCR was run by TCRdb on the multiplex PCR reads, yielding one entry per CDR3 protein. The V and J calls reflect TCRdb's pipeline rather than the authors' work. The sample contains about 340,000 distinct CDR3 sequences, around a fifth of which appear only once. Time point of the sample: persistent/refractory GD, antithyroid drugs over 5 years with positive TRAb. Extracted PBMC RNA gave rise to the TCR library. Peripheral blood, about 10 milliliters of it, was drawn into EDTA tubes.

The sequenced sample was peripheral blood mononuclear cells (PBMCs), obtained when the disease was refractory, from a patient treated with antithyroid drugs. The sequence was obtained from a female donor with Graves disease. The chain is built from TRBV4-2 and TRBJ1-3; perhaps TRBD1 as D (6 bases). CDR3 amino acids: CASSQGLTNRDYRNTIYF. The CDR3, as DNA: TGTGCCAGCAGCCAAGGACTCACCAACAGGGATTATAGGAACACCATATATTTT.